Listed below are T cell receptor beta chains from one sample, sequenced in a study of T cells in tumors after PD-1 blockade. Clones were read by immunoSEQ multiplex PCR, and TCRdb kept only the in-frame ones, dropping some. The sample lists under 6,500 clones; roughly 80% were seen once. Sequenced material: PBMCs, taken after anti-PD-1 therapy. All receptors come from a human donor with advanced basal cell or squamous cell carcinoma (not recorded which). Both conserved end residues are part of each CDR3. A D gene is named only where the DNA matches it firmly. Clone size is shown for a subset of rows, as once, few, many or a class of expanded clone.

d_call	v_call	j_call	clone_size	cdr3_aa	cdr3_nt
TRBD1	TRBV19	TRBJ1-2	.	CASSAGQGMRYTF	TGTGCCAGTAGTGCTGGACAGGGTATGAGGTACACCTTC
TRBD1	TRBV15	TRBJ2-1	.	CATSKDQGARVF	TGTGCCACCAGCAAAGACCAGGGGGCGCGGGTCTTC
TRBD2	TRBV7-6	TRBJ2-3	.	CASSSGGGFVADTQYF	TGTGCCAGCAGCTCAGGCGGGGGGTTCGTCGCAGATACGCAGTATTTT
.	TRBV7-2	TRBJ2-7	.	CASSIQAQLAYEQYF	TGTGCCAGCAGCATACAGGCTCAACTCGCCTACGAGCAGTACTTC
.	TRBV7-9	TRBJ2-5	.	CASSLLATQYF	TGTGCCAGCAGCCTACTCGCGACCCAGTACTTC
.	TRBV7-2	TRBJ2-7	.	CASSSDTKSYEQYF	TGTGCCAGCAGCTCCGACACCAAATCCTACGAGCAGTACTTC
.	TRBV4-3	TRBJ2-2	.	CASSQGGTPNTGELFF	TGCGCCAGCAGCCAAGGGGGGACCCCTAACACCGGGGAGCTGTTTTTT
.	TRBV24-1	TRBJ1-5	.	CATSPDRNHQPQHF	TGTGCCACCAGCCCCGACAGGAATCATCAGCCCCAGCATTTT
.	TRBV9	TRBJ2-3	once	CASSVTGGLDTQYF	TGTGCCAGCAGCGTGACAGGCGGATTGGATACGCAGTATTTT
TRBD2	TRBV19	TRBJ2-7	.	CASSMGGLAAYEQYF	TGTGCCAGTAGTATGGGAGGGCTAGCGGCCTACGAGCAGTACTTC
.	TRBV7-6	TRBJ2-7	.	CASSLTEYEQYF	TGTGCCAGCAGCCTAACAGAATACGAGCAGTACTTC
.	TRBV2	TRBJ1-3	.	CASSDSTYGTIYF	TGTGCCAGCAGTGATAGTACCTATGGCACCATATATTTT
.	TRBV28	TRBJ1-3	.	CASKEGRTGNTIYF	TGTGCCAGCAAAGAGGGGAGAACTGGAAACACCATATATTTT
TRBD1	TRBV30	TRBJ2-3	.	CAWSRDRGTDTQYF	TGTGCCTGGAGTCGGGACAGGGGCACAGATACGCAGTATTTT
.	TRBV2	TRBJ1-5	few	CASNLQGQGNQPQHF	TGTGCCAGCAACCTCCAGGGTCAAGGAAATCAGCCCCAGCATTTT
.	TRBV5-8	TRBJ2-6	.	CASSLLAPGANVLTF	TGTGCCAGCAGCTTGCTGGCTCCTGGGGCCAACGTCCTGACTTTC
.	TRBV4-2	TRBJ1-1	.	CASSPWTGMNTEAFF	TGTGCCAGCAGCCCATGGACGGGAATGAACACTGAAGCTTTCTTT
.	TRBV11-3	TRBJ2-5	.	CASSPPDSQETQYF	TGTGCCAGCAGCCCCCCGGACAGCCAAGAGACCCAGTACTTC
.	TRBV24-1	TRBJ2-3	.	CATSPNDFTDTQYF	TGTGCCACCAGTCCCAACGACTTCACAGATACGCAGTATTTT
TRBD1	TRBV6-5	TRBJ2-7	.	CASSLRQGRDEQYF	TGTGCCAGCAGTCTCCGACAGGGACGGGACGAGCAGTACTTC
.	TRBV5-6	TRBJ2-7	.	CASSWGRSGLALREQYF	TGTGCCAGCAGCTGGGGGAGGTCGGGGCTTGCCCTGAGGGAGCAGTACTTC
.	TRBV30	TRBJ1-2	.	CAWSELGDGYTF	TGTGCCTGGAGTGAGTTAGGGGATGGCTACACCTTC
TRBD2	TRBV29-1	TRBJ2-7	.	CSVGGTSGGTYEQYF	TGCAGCGTTGGGGGTACTAGCGGGGGCACCTACGAGCAGTACTTC
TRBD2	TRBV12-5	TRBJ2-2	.	CASGLDRGASGAGELFF	TGTGCTAGTGGTTTGGACCGAGGGGCTAGCGGGGCCGGGGAGCTGTTTTTT
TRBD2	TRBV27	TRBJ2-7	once	CASSLYGGGSYEQYF	TGTGCCAGCAGTTTATACGGCGGGGGCTCCTACGAGCAGTACTTC
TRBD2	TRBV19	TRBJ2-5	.	CASSSRLAETQYF	TGTGCCAGTAGTTCAAGACTAGCGGAGACCCAGTACTTC
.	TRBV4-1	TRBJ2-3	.	CASSFRAGTDTQYF	TGCGCCAGCAGCTTTAGGGCGGGCACAGATACGCAGTATTTT
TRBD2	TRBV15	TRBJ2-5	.	CATSRDRTSGARRAQYF	TGTGCCACCAGCAGGGATAGGACTAGCGGGGCCCGAAGGGCCCAGTACTTC
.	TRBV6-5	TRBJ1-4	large	CASSRQLNEKLFF	TGTGCCAGCAGCCGTCAGCTTAATGAAAAACTGTTTTTT
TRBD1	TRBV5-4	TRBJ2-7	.	CASSLTGEEQYF	TGTGCCAGCAGCCTTACAGGGGAGGAGCAGTACTTC
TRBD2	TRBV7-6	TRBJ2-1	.	CASTLLAGGLGNEQFF	TGTGCCAGCACCTTACTAGCGGGGGGGCTAGGAAATGAGCAGTTCTTC
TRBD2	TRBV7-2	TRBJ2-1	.	CASSLGLAYSPSYNEQFF	TGTGCCAGCAGCTTAGGACTAGCTTATTCACCCTCCTACAATGAGCAGTTCTTC
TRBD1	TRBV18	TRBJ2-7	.	CASSPHTGGEQYF	TGTGCCAGCTCACCCCATACAGGGGGCGAGCAGTACTTC
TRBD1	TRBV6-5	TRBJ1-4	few	CATSDRPNEKLFF	TGTGCCACCTCGGACAGGCCTAATGAAAAACTGTTTTTT
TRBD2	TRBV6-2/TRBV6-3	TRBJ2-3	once	CASSPPSGSPDTQYF	TGTGCCAGCAGTCCGCCTAGCGGGAGCCCAGATACGCAGTATTTT
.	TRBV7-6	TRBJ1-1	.	CASSSTGNTEAFF	TGTGCCAGCAGCTCAACAGGGAACACTGAAGCTTTCTTT
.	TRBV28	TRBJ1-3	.	CASDDSGSGNTIYF	TGTGCCAGCGACGACAGTGGCTCTGGAAACACCATATATTTT
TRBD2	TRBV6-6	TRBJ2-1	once	CASTVAGLNEQFF	TGTGCCAGCACCGTAGCGGGTCTAAATGAGCAGTTCTTC
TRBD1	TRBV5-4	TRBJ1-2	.	CASSQRGTGYGYTF	TGTGCCAGCAGCCAGAGAGGGACAGGCTATGGCTACACCTTC
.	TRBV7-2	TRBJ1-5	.	CASSLGAGQPQHF	TGTGCCAGCAGCTTAGGGGCGGGTCAGCCCCAGCATTTT
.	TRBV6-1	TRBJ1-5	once	CASSEDVQIPSNQPQHF	TGTGCCAGCAGTGAAGATGTACAGATACCTAGCAATCAGCCCCAGCATTTT
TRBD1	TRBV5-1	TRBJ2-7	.	CASSFSGTGGFYEQYF	TGCGCCAGCAGCTTTTCCGGGACAGGGGGCTTTTACGAGCAGTACTTC
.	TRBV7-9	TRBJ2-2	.	CASSHNTGELFF	TGTGCCAGCAGCCACAACACCGGGGAGCTGTTTTTT
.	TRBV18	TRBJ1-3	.	CASSPVGRLSGNTIYF	TGTGCCAGCTCACCGGTCGGCAGACTCTCTGGAAACACCATATATTTT
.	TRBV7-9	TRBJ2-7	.	CASSLEVSATYEQYF	TGTGCCAGCAGCTTAGAGGTCAGCGCTACCTACGAGCAGTACTTC
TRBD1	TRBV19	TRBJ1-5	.	CASSNRGHAQPQHF	TGTGCCAGTAGTAACAGGGGGCATGCTCAGCCCCAGCATTTT
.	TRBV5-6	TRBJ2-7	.	CASSLDREQYF	TGTGCCAGCAGCCTCGACAGGGAGCAGTACTTC